The entry below describes one T cell receptor beta chain. The data were obtained in a study of OX40 agonist ivuxolimab in advanced cancers. The repertoire was sequenced with immunoSEQ multiplex PCR; TCRdb's copy has only in-frame clones and lacks some. Among about 5,100 clones, around 69% were seen once, and the ten largest hold 65% to 75%. J gave up 6 bases and V 5 bases, and 7 bases lay outside the gene matches. Germline CDR1 reads SGHTA; CDR2 reads FQGTGA. This CDR3 comprises 14 residues. The receptor was isolated from an adult with an advanced solid tumor such as melanoma, head and neck, liver or kidney cancer. The chain recombines TRBV7-3 with TRBJ2-1; 7 bases fit TRBD2. The source material was CD4+ or CD8+ T cells sorted from blood, sampled in a trial of the OX40 agonist ivuxolimab. The CDR3 here is CASSPGGGANEQFF. Written as DNA, the CDR3 is TGTGCCAGCAGCCCCGGGGGAGGGGCCAATGAGCAGTTCTTC.